This entry lists 17 T cell receptor beta chains sequenced from one sample in a study of OX40 agonist ivuxolimab in advanced cancers. The repertoire was sequenced with immunoSEQ multiplex PCR; TCRdb's copy has only in-frame clones and lacks some. In the table there are about 130,000 clones, 90% of which are singletons. The sequencing used CD4+ or CD8+ T cells sorted from blood, collected in a trial of the OX40 agonist ivuxolimab. Source of these receptors: an adult with an advanced solid tumor such as melanoma, head and neck, liver or kidney cancer.

The chain carries TRBV5-1 and TRBJ2-7, with 9 positions matching TRBD1. This CDR3 spans 15 amino acids. J gave up 4 bases and V 5 bases, and 10 bases lay outside the gene matches. CDR1 is SGHRS, CDR2 YFSETQ, per germline. In DNA form, the CDR3 reads TGCGCCAGCAGTTTTCTGCCGGGGACAGGGTACGAGCAGTACTTC. It codes for CASSFLPGTGYEQYF.

This chain joins TRBV30 and TRBJ2-4; 9 bases map to TRBD1. This CDR3 has 13 amino acids. With V trimmed by 2 bases and J by 16 bases, 12 bases remained unmatched. Germline lookup yields CDR1 GTSNPN and CDR2 SVGIG (reference sequence). In DNA, the CDR3 is TGTGCCTGGAGTTCTACCCTCGGACAGGGGACTTACTTC. It translates to CAWSSTLGQGTYF. The full variable domain, in which reference TRBV30 and TRBJ2-4 provide the parts outside the CDR3, is SQTIHQWPATLVQPVGSPLSLECTVEGTSNPNLYWYRQAAGRGLQLLFYSVGIGQISSEVPQNLSASRPQDRQFILSSKKLLLSDSGFYLCAWSSTLGQGTYFGAGTRLSVL.

The V and J genes are TRBV7-9 and TRBJ1-1; D is uncertain. V was cut by 1 base and J by 6 bases, with 12 bases left in between. This CDR3 is built from 14 residues. The germline gives CDR1 SEHNR, CDR2 FQNEAQ (reference sequence). For the CDR3, the DNA is TGTGCCAGCAGCTTAGGACGTTCGACCGCTGAAGCTTTCTTT. Translating gives CASSLGRSTAEAFF.

This clone was counted a single time. V is TRBV2 and J is TRBJ2-7, with TRBD1 identical over 10 bases. J gave up 1 base and V 7 bases, and 16 bases lay outside the gene matches. The CDR3 sequence is 18 residues long. From germline, CDR1 is SNHLY and CDR2 FYNNEI. For the CDR3, the DNA is TGTGCCAGCATGGGGACCGGGACAGGGGACGACAATTCCTACGAGCAGTACTTC. Residues: CASMGTGTGDDNSYEQYF.

The gene calls are TRBV30 and TRBJ2-7, with TRBD1 as a possible D gene (6 bases). V was trimmed by 1 base and J by 3 bases, leaving 7 bases between them. CDR1 GTSNPN and CDR2 SVGIG come from the germline V gene (reference sequence). There are 12 residues in the CDR3. The DNA of the CDR3 is TGTGCCTGGAGTGCACAGGGCTACGAGCAGTACTTC. Its translation: CAWSAQGYEQYF.

The V call is TRBV9, the J call TRBJ1-5; a weak D match, TRBD1 (5 bases). The V end was cut by 1 base, the J end by 1 base, with 21 bases between. Germline CDR1 and CDR2: SGDLS and YYNGEE. The CDR3 covers 19 residues. As DNA, the CDR3 is TGTGCCAGCAGCGTAAATAAATGTGACAGCCAGTCCAGCAATCAGCCCCAGCATTTT. Its protein is CASSVNKCDSQSSNQPQHF.

This chain uses TRBV7-9 with TRBJ1-2; D gene unclear. V shed 1 base and J shed 4 bases, with 7 bases lying between them. CDR3 length equals 13 residues. Germline V gives CDR1 SEHNR, CDR2 FQNEAQ (reference sequence). This CDR3 is CASSLVIFYGYTF. CDR3 bases: TGTGCCAGCAGCTTAGTCATTTTCTATGGCTACACCTTC.

The V and J genes are TRBV5-1 and TRBJ2-7; no clear D. The V gene's germline CDR1 is SGHRS and CDR2 YFSETQ. CDR3 length: 15 residues. Trimming took 4 bases from V and 3 from J, leaving 17 bases between them. CDR3 sequence reads: CASSPLTDLYYEQYF. In nucleotides, the CDR3 is TGCGCCAGCAGCCCCCTAACAGACTTATACTACGAGCAGTACTTC.

The rearrangement joins TRBV7-9 to TRBJ1-2, with TRBD1 matching over 9 bases. Germline V gene sequence: CDR1 SEHNR, CDR2 FQNEAQ (reference sequence). CDR3 length equals 18 residues. The ends lost 5 bases at V and 5 bases at J; junction bases unmatched: 18. In nucleotides, the CDR3 is TGTGCCAGCAGCCACTCTCCGGGACAGGGAGTTGGAACTTATGGCTACACCTTC. This codes for CASSHSPGQGVGTYGYTF.

This chain joins TRBV7-2 and TRBJ1-4; possibly TRBD1 for D (6 bases). Germline V gene sequence: CDR1 SGHTA, CDR2 FQGNSA. The V end was cut by 2 bases, the J end by 12 bases, with 16 bases between. The CDR3 length is 14 residues. CDR3 in DNA: TGTGCCAGCAGCTTAAACTCGGCACAGGGCCAACTGTTTTTT. As protein: CASSLNSAQGQLFF.

The rearrangement links TRBV9 to TRBJ2-1; 9 bases are shared with TRBD2. In germline, CDR1 is SGDLS, CDR2 YYNGEE. CDR3 length equals 14 residues. The ends lost 4 bases at V and 7 bases at J; junction bases unmatched: 6. CDR3 nucleotides: TGTGCCAGCAGCTCTAGCGGGAAATCTAATGAGCAGTTCTTC. Translated: CASSSSGKSNEQFF.

This chain joins TRBV2 and TRBJ2-1, with 13 positions matching TRBD2. With V trimmed by 6 bases and J by 0 bases, 5 bases remained unmatched. Per the germline V gene, CDR1 is SNHLY and CDR2 is FYNNEI. The CDR3 covers 17 residues. The CDR3 DNA follows: TGTGCCAGCAGGGGGACTAGCGGGACGAGCTCCTACAATGAGCAGTTCTTC. It encodes CASRGTSGTSSYNEQFF.

This chain connects TRBV15 to TRBJ2-7, with D perhaps being TRBD1 or TRBD2 (6 bases each). CDR1 is LNHNV and CDR2 is YYDKDF in the germline V gene (reference sequence). The CDR3 has 14 amino acids. The V end lost 0 bases, the J end lost 11 bases, and 17 bases lay between the germline ends. In DNA form, the CDR3 reads TGTGCCACCAGCAGAGATCGAGACGAGGGGGGTGAGTACTTC. Encoded protein: CATSRDRDEGGEYF.

The chain employs TRBV19 and TRBJ2-6; D not certain. The CDR3 is 18 amino acids. The V end lost 7 bases, the J end lost 3 bases, and 22 bases lay between the germline ends. CDR1 and CDR2 (germline): LNHDA, SQIVND (reference sequence). The CDR3 sequence: CASMPLSLGSDGANVLTF. In DNA, the CDR3 is TGTGCCAGTATGCCCCTATCCTTAGGATCTGATGGGGCCAACGTCCTGACTTTC.

CDR3 region: CASSHPRNEQFF. The CDR3 nucleotides read TGTGCCAGCAGCCACCCTCGGAATGAGCAGTTCTTC. The chain joins TRBV7-9 to TRBJ2-1; D unresolved. V lost 5 bases and J 7 bases, leaving 9 bases between the germline ends. Germline V gene sequence: CDR1 SEHNR, CDR2 FQNEAQ (reference sequence). The CDR3 is made up of 12 amino acids.

CDR3 residues: CASSLSGTGRYEQYF. The CDR3 nucleotides are TGTGCCAGCAGTCTCTCCGGGACAGGGAGATACGAGCAGTACTTC. The V call is TRBV27, the J call TRBJ2-7, with 9 bases aligning to TRBD1. Germline V CDR1 and CDR2: MNHEY, SMNVEV (reference sequence). The length of the CDR3 is 15 residues. V shed 5 bases and J 4 bases; nucleotides not matched to a gene: 9.

V is TRBV7-9 and J is TRBJ2-5; 8 nucleotides agree with TRBD1. CDR1 is SEHNR, CDR2 FQNEAQ, per germline (reference sequence). Trimming at V came to 5 bases and at J to 3 bases, leaving 8 bases not matched to a gene. The CDR3 is made up of 15 amino acids. CDR3 in amino acids: CASSGWTGPEETQYF. CDR3 coding DNA: TGTGCCAGCAGCGGATGGACAGGGCCAGAAGAGACCCAGTACTTC.